One and the same sample provided the 7 T cell receptor beta chains below, sequenced in a study of T cells after yellow fever vaccination. From the 5' RACE reads, TCRdb called clonotypes with MiXCR, one entry per CDR3 protein. The sample lists more than 200,000 distinct CDR3 sequences; about 3.5% were seen once. The material was PBMCs, obtained 15 days after the yellow fever booster vaccination. These receptors were obtained from a young man who received the YFV17D yellow fever vaccine.

This clonotype was counted ten times or more. The chain is built from TRBV19 and TRBJ1-2; possibly TRBD1 for D (5 bases). Germline V gene lookup returns CDR1 LNHDA and CDR2 SQIVND (reference sequence). The CDR3 sequence is 12 residues long. V was cut by 8 bases and J by 4 bases, with 11 bases left in between. The CDR3 coding sequence is TGTGCCAGTGCAGGGTACGGCTATGGCTACACCTTC. Protein product: CASAGYGYGYTF.

This clonotype was detected many times. V is TRBV5-1 and J is TRBJ1-1; 9 nucleotides agree with TRBD1. V shed 4 bases and J 5 bases; nucleotides not matched to a gene: 12. CDR3 size: 16 residues. From germline, CDR1 is SGHRS and CDR2 YFSETQ. The CDR3 loop is CASSNPWDRDGTEAFF. The CDR3 DNA is TGCGCCAGCAGCAATCCATGGGACAGGGATGGAACTGAAGCTTTCTTT.

This clonotype has just a few counts. The chain joins TRBV20-1 to TRBJ2-2; TRBD2 matches 10 bases. V shed 5 bases, J shed 4 bases, and the junction held 10 bases outside the gene matches. The CDR3 length is 16 residues. CDR1 is DFQATT and CDR2 is SNEGSKA in the germline V gene (reference sequence). The CDR3 reads CSAGPIVAGGTGELFF. The CDR3 DNA sequence: TGCAGTGCTGGCCCTATAGTAGCGGGGGGCACCGGGGAGCTGTTTTTT.

This clonotype was observed at least ten times. The rearrangement uses TRBV6-6 and TRBJ2-3; 7 nucleotides line up with TRBD2. CDR1 and CDR2 (germline): MNHNY, SVGAGI (reference sequence). The CDR3 is 14 amino acids. The V segment lost 2 bases and the J segment 4 bases; nucleotides outside the gene matches: 3. This chain's CDR3 is CASSYRRGADTQYF. CDR3 DNA sequence: TGTGCCAGCAGTTACCGTCGGGGGGCAGATACGCAGTATTTT.

This clonotype was picked up many times. This chain uses TRBV6-2 or TRBV6-3 with TRBJ1-1, with D uncertain. CDR1 is MNHEY, CDR2 SVGEGT, per germline. CDR3 size: 14 residues. Trimming stripped 2 bases from V and 5 bases from J, with 12 bases between. The CDR3 region has the DNA TGTGCCAGCAGTTACGGAAAGCGGAGGACTGAAGCTTTCTTT. This sequence encodes CASSYGKRRTEAFF.

This clonotype was seen more than once but under ten times. V usage is TRBV7-2 and J usage is TRBJ2-2; a weak D match, TRBD2 (5 bases). The germline V and J ends were trimmed by 5 bases and 5 bases, with 18 bases remaining between them. CDR3 length: 16 residues. In germline, CDR1 is SGHTA, CDR2 FQGNSA. CDR3 loop: CASSPWLAGRTGELFF. CDR3 coding DNA: TGTGCCAGCAGCCCTTGGCTAGCAGGCAGGACCGGGGAGCTGTTTTTT. Supplemented by reference TRBV7-2 and TRBJ2-2, the full variable domain reads GAGVSQSPSNKVTEKGKDVELRCDPISGHTALYWYRQSLGQGLEFLIYFQGNSAPDKSGLPSDRFSAERTGGSVSTLTIQRTQQEDSAVYLCASSPWLAGRTGELFFGEGSRLTVL.

This clonotype was seen many times. The chain links TRBV4-2 to TRBJ2-5; D is perhaps TRBD1 (6 bases). The CDR3 is 15 amino acids. Germline CDR1 LGHNA, CDR2 YNFKEQ. V was trimmed by 3 bases and J by 2 bases, leaving 13 bases between them. The CDR3, as DNA: TGTGCCAGCAGCCAGACGACAGGTACTCAAGAGACCCAGTACTTC. It encodes CASSQTTGTQETQYF.